These 21 T cell receptor beta chains originate from one sample sequenced in a study of lymphopenia after photon versus proton radiotherapy (dated by TCRdb to the late 2010s). The library was generated by the immunoSEQ multiplex PCR assay. The source is immuneACCESS, and TCRdb retained only in-frame sequences with V and J called. Part of the clones is not carried over; for the studies checked, unresolved V genes explain less than half of this, and the remainder is unexplained. This sample has about 62,000 clones in its table, and about nine tenths of those were observed once. Around 13% of the sample is in the top ten clones. Specimen: peripheral blood, collected from a patient treated with proton-based radiotherapy. All receptors come from an elderly man with esophageal cancer.

This chain joins TRBV30 and TRBJ2-5, with 8 nucleotides matching TRBD2. J gave up 5 bases and V 0 bases, and 5 bases lay outside the gene matches. This CDR3 has 14 residues. Germline values: CDR1 GTSNPN, CDR2 SVGIG (reference sequence). CDR3 loop: CAWSVRGGWETQYF. The DNA for the CDR3 is TGTGCCTGGAGTGTACGGGGGGGCTGGGAGACCCAGTACTTC. Based on the CDR3 plus reference TRBV30 and TRBJ2-5, the full variable domain is SQTIHQWPATLVQPVGSPLSLECTVEGTSNPNLYWYRQAAGRGLQLLFYSVGIGQISSEVPQNLSASRPQDRQFILSSKKLLLSDSGFYLCAWSVRGGWETQYFGPGTRLLVL.

In this sample, this clone turned up once. V is TRBV18 and J is TRBJ1-1, with D possibly being TRBD1 (5 bases). This CDR3 has 13 amino acids. V lost 4 bases and J lost 1, with 7 bases in between. Looked up from germline, CDR1 is KGHSH and CDR2 is LQKENI. As DNA, the CDR3 is TGTGCCAGCTCACAGACAGCGAACACTGAAGCTTTCTTT. Amino acids: CASSQTANTEAFF.

The chain joins TRBV5-8 to TRBJ2-3; TRBD1 matches 9 bases. V shed 4 bases and J 5 bases; nucleotides not matched to a gene: 5. CDR3 length: 14 residues. CDR1 and CDR2 from the germline V gene are SGHTS and YDEGEE. The CDR3 region is CASSPGQGLDTQYF. The CDR3 DNA follows: TGTGCCAGCAGCCCGGGACAGGGATTAGATACGCAGTATTTT.

This clone was seen just once. This rearrangement joins TRBV15 to TRBJ2-5; D not certain. Between the trimmed V and J ends, which lost 4 bases and 1 base, there was a span of 13 bases. The CDR3 has 15 amino acids. CDR1 and CDR2 (germline): LNHNV, YYDKDF (reference sequence). The CDR3, as DNA: TGTGCCACCAGCATCTATACCAGGCGCCAAGAGACCCAGTACTTC. This codes for CATSIYTRRQETQYF.

This chain connects TRBV6-1 to TRBJ1-1; TRBD1 might be the D (6 bases). The V gene lost 0 bases and the J gene lost 3 bases, with 14 bases spanning the gap. CDR3 length equals 16 residues. Germline V gene data show CDR1 as MNHNS and CDR2 as SASEGT. CDR3 nucleotides: TGTGCCAGCAGTGAAGCCGGACAGAGGGGTCACACTGAAGCTTTCTTT. Amino acids: CASSEAGQRGHTEAFF.

The chain joins TRBV4-3 to TRBJ2-3, with D possibly matching TRBD1 (6 bases). The V gene lost 0 bases and the J gene lost 4 bases, with 11 bases spanning the gap. Germline-derived CDR1 and CDR2 are LGHNA and YSLEER. This CDR3 has 15 residues. In DNA, the CDR3 is TGCGCCAGCAGCCAAGATGGGACACCCTCAGATACGCAGTATTTT. Its translation is CASSQDGTPSDTQYF.

The rearrangement uses TRBV6-6 and TRBJ2-1, with D possibly matching TRBD2 (5 bases). Germline V gene sequence: CDR1 MNHNY, CDR2 SVGAGI (reference sequence). The CDR3 loop spans 12 amino acids. The germline V and J ends were trimmed by 6 bases and 5 bases, with 8 bases remaining between them. The CDR3 DNA is TGTGCCAGCAGCTACGGGGACAATGAGCAGTTCTTC. It yields the protein CASSYGDNEQFF.

This chain joins TRBV5-1 and TRBJ2-3, with 8 bases fitting TRBD1. Germline V gene lookup returns CDR1 SGHRS and CDR2 YFSETQ. There are 15 residues in the CDR3. Trimming at V came to 3 bases and at J to 0 bases, leaving 3 bases not matched to a gene. CDR3 nucleotide sequence: TGCGCCAGCAGCTCGACAGGGGTGAGCACAGATACGCAGTATTTT. Protein product: CASSSTGVSTDTQYF.

This clone is a singleton in its sample. The chain couples TRBV27 to TRBJ2-7; D possibly corresponds to TRBD1 (5 bases). Germline CDR1 reads MNHEY; CDR2 reads SMNVEV (reference sequence). This CDR3 region has 14 residues. V lost 2 bases and J lost 5, with 13 bases in between. CDR3 amino acids: CASSLLQATNEQYF. Here the CDR3 DNA reads TGTGCCAGCAGTTTACTACAGGCGACGAACGAGCAGTACTTC.

The chain combines TRBV6-5 with TRBJ2-3; D is uncertain. V was trimmed by 4 bases and J by 0 bases, leaving 8 bases between them. The CDR3 is made up of 14 amino acids. Germline V gene sequence: CDR1 MNHEY, CDR2 SVGAGI. Here the CDR3 DNA reads TGTGCCAGCAGTTCCCTGGCGAGCACAGATACGCAGTATTTT. This codes for CASSSLASTDTQYF.

This clone was counted only a few times. This sequence joins TRBV27 and TRBJ1-5, with 7 bases aligning to TRBD1. Per germline, CDR1 MNHEY and CDR2 SMNVEV (reference sequence). Trimming took 4 bases from V and 6 from J; bases not matched to a gene: 0. The CDR3 length is 12 residues. The CDR3 DNA reads as TGTGCCAGCAGTTCAGGGGGTCAGCCCCAGCATTTT. This encodes CASSSGGQPQHF.

The chain uses TRBV7-9 and TRBJ2-7; a weak D match, TRBD1 (6 bases). Germline CDR1 is SEHNR and CDR2 is FQNEAQ (reference sequence). CDR3 size: 13 residues. Trimming cost V 6 bases and J 1 base, with 10 bases left between them. The CDR3 sequence: CASREQGSYEQYF. The CDR3 DNA reads TGTGCCAGCAGAGAACAGGGTTCCTACGAGCAGTACTTC. Together with reference TRBV7-9 and TRBJ2-7, the CDR3 gives the full variable domain: DTGVSQNPRHKITKRGQNVTFRCDPISEHNRLYWYRQTLGQGPEFLTYFQNEAQLEKSRLLSDRFSAERPKGSFSTLEIQRTEQGDSAMYLCASREQGSYEQYFGPGTRLTVT.

The rearrangement joins TRBV7-9 to TRBJ2-7, with TRBD1 matching over 7 bases. The CDR3 is 15 residues long. Unmatched junction bases numbered 8, after V lost 4 bases and J lost 2 bases. Per the germline V gene, CDR1 is SEHNR and CDR2 is FQNEAQ (reference sequence). The CDR3 DNA follows: TGTGCCAGCAGCTCAACAGGGGAAAAACCCTACGAGCAGTACTTC. Its protein product is CASSSTGEKPYEQYF.

CDR3 sequence (DNA): TGTGCCAGCAACGACCCGACGGACAATTCACCCCTCCACTTT. It encodes CASNDPTDNSPLHF. V gene TRBV7-9 combines with J gene TRBJ1-6; D remains ambiguous. V was cut by 7 bases and J by 7 bases, with 14 bases left in between. Per the germline V gene, CDR1 is SEHNR and CDR2 is FQNEAQ (reference sequence). The CDR3 runs 14 residues.

The genes are TRBV5-4 and TRBJ2-6; D gene unclear. Germline lookup yields CDR1 SGHNT and CDR2 YYREEE (reference sequence). The CDR3 is 15 residues long. The V end was cut by 0 bases, the J end by 0 bases, with 4 bases between. The CDR3 protein is CASSLGVSGANVLTF. CDR3 coding DNA: TGTGCCAGCAGCTTGGGGGTCTCTGGGGCCAACGTCCTGACTTTC.

The genes are TRBV7-2 and TRBJ1-3; tentative D call: TRBD1 (5 bases). The CDR3 totals 13 residues. V was shortened by 5 bases and J by 16 bases, with 21 bases between the two germline ends. CDR1 is SGHTA, CDR2 FQGNSA, per germline. The CDR3 region is CASSPVPRAQAYF. CDR3 sequence (DNA): TGTGCCAGCAGCCCCGTCCCCAGGGCCCAGGCCTATTTT. The whole variable domain, filled in from reference TRBV7-2 and TRBJ1-3, reads GAGVSQSPSNKVTEKGKDVELRCDPISGHTALYWYRQSLGQGLEFLIYFQGNSAPDKSGLPSDRFSAERTGGSVSTLTIQRTQQEDSAVYLCASSPVPRAQAYFGEGSWLTVV.

The rearrangement uses TRBV25-1 and TRBJ1-1, with D hard to call. Trimming took 2 bases from V and 1 from J, leaving 8 bases between them. There are 14 residues in the CDR3. CDR1 and CDR2 (germline): MGHDK, SYGVNS. CDR3 region: CASSESGENTEAFF. CDR3 in DNA: TGTGCCAGCAGTGAAAGTGGGGAGAACACTGAAGCTTTCTTT.

The gene calls are TRBV5-1 and TRBJ1-5; 8 nucleotides align to TRBD1. The CDR3 sequence is 18 residues long. Germline V gene sequence: CDR1 SGHRS, CDR2 YFSETQ. Germline trimming cut 2 bases from V and 3 bases from J; bases unmatched to any gene: 13. In DNA form, the CDR3 reads TGCGCCAGCAGCTTCCGGGACAGGAGGGTTTTCAACAATCAGCCCCAGCATTTT. Encoded protein: CASSFRDRRVFNNQPQHF.

Only one count was recorded for this clone. The DNA is left out, because the CDR3 cannot be placed on it with certainty; the CDR3 is given as TCRdb lists it. The chain is built from TRBV4-3 and TRBJ2-7; the DNA was not compared with TRBD1, the D call given in the table. Germline V gives CDR1 LGHNA, CDR2 YSLEER. Inclusive of both ends, the CDR3 amounts to 18 amino acids. CDR3 protein: CASSQFRFGGTGHYEQYF.

CDR3 in amino acids: CASSLVASGGARDTQYF. CDR3 bases: TGTGCCAGCAGCTTAGTCGCGTCAGGGGGCGCGAGGGATACGCAGTATTTT. The V call is TRBV7-9, the J call TRBJ2-3; 8 bases are shared with TRBD1. The length of the CDR3 is 17 residues. Germline V gene data show CDR1 as SEHNR and CDR2 as FQNEAQ (reference sequence). V was pared by 1 base and J by 6 bases, with 12 bases of the junction left unmatched.

This sequence joins TRBV11-2 and TRBJ1-6; TRBD1 aligns across 8 bases. Germline assignment: CDR1 SGHAT and CDR2 FQNNGV. The V gene end was trimmed by 5 bases and the J gene end by 8 bases; junction bases not matched to a gene: 5. The CDR3 length is 14 residues. This CDR3 is CASSLDRGDSPLHF. The CDR3 DNA follows: TGTGCCAGCAGCCTCGACAGGGGAGATTCACCCCTCCACTTT.